This T cell receptor beta chain was retrieved from a study of T-cell memory formation after mild COVID-19. The study, taken as a whole, reports: There were some responding clones in pre-infection memory, which suggested that cross-reactive memory had joined.

This clonotype was counted between two and nine times. Its antigen is currently unknown. CDR1 is MNHEY and CDR2 is SMNVEV in the germline V gene (reference sequence). The CDR3 sequence is 16 residues long. Trimming took 5 bases from V and 0 from J, leaving 11 bases between them. TCRalpha and TCRbeta libraries used 5'RACE with constant-segment primers and UMIs. TCRdb redid the calling of the 5' RACE reads with MiXCR, one entry per CDR3 protein. The data hold roughly 340,000 distinct CDR3 sequences, with 20% to 25% observed a single time. Input material: PBMCs or a T cell subset sorted from them (not recorded which). This clonotype was obtained from a man younger than 35 who had mild COVID-19 (a few samples of this study predate the infection). Cell type and time point are not known. The chain employs TRBV27 and TRBJ2-6; D gene unclear. The CDR3 loop is CASSPSTDSGANVLTF. Written as DNA, the CDR3 is TGTGCCAGCAGTCCCTCCACCGACTCTGGGGCCAACGTCCTGACTTTC.